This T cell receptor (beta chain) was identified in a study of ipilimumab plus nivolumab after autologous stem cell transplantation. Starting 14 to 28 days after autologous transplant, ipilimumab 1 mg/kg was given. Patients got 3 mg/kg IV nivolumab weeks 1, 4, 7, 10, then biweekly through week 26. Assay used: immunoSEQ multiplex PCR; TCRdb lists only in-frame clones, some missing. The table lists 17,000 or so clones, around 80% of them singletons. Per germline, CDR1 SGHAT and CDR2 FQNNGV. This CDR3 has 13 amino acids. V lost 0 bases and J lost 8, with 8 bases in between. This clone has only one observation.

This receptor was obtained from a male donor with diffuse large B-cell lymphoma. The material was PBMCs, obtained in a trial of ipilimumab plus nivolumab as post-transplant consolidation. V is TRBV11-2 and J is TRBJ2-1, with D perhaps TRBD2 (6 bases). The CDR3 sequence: CASSLELADEQFF. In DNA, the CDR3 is TGTGCCAGCAGCTTAGAACTAGCCGATGAGCAGTTCTTC.